These 16 T cell receptor beta chains share one sample of origin, sequenced in a study of blood T cell repertoires in COVID-19 (dated by TCRdb to about 2020). Library construction relied on the immunoSEQ multiplex PCR assay. Drawn from immuneACCESS, this table holds only the in-frame rearrangements with V and J called that TCRdb kept. Clones are partly lost; checked studies trace under half to an unresolved V gene and leave the rest unexplained. This sample holds approximately 270,000 clones; approximately 85% were observed only once. 4.3% of the sample comes from the top ten. The sequenced sample was PBMCs or T cells enriched from blood (not recorded which). These receptors were obtained from a young woman who had recovered from COVID-19.

The chain combines TRBV19 with TRBJ1-3, with no clear D. The V end was cut by 5 bases, the J end by 8 bases, with 13 bases between. The CDR3 contains 13 residues. Per germline, CDR1 LNHDA and CDR2 SQIVND (reference sequence). As DNA, the CDR3 is TGTGCCAGTAGTTCCCACTTGGCGGACACCATATATTTT. It is translated as CASSSHLADTIYF.

This clone was found many times. The chain joins TRBV5-1 to TRBJ2-1, with 8 bases that match TRBD1. Germline CDR1 reads SGHRS; CDR2 reads YFSETQ. The CDR3 consists of 15 residues. Unmatched junction bases numbered 10, after V lost 5 bases and J lost 6 bases. CDR3 region: CASSPGQGQVNEQFF. The CDR3 DNA reads as TGCGCCAGCAGTCCTGGACAGGGCCAAGTCAATGAGCAGTTCTTC.

The chain's CDR3 is CASSPSPTSGANEQFF. CDR3 DNA sequence: TGTGCCAGCTCTCCCTCCCCGACTAGCGGGGCCAATGAGCAGTTCTTC. The chain is built from TRBV6-4 and TRBJ2-1; 11 bases are shared with TRBD2. The trim removed 8 bases at V and 6 bases at J, leaving 12 bases unmatched. This CDR3 has 16 amino acids. CDR1 is MRHNA, CDR2 SNTAGT, per germline.

V and J are TRBV21-1 and TRBJ1-1; the table's D call, TRBD1, has no DNA check behind it. TRBV21-1 corresponds to a pseudogene. This CDR3 has 15 residues. Here the CDR3 DNA reads TGTGCCAGGTTTTTCCCCGGGACAGATTTTTCTGAAGCTTTCTTT. Protein sequence: CARFFPGTDFSEAFF.

This rearrangement joins TRBV28 to TRBJ2-2, with 8 bases matching TRBD2. CDR1 and CDR2 from the germline V gene are MDHEN and SYDVKM. The CDR3 is 17 residues long. V lost 7 bases, J lost 2 bases, and 12 bases stayed unmatched. This CDR3 is CASTLGRLAGNTGELFF. In nucleotides, the CDR3 is TGTGCCAGCACTCTAGGGAGGCTAGCGGGTAACACCGGGGAGCTGTTTTTT.

The chain joins TRBV2 to TRBJ2-3; TRBD2 aligns across 11 bases. CDR3 length equals 17 residues. Germline trimming cut 4 bases from V and 4 bases from J; bases unmatched to any gene: 10. The V gene's germline CDR1 is SNHLY and CDR2 FYNNEI. The CDR3 DNA reads as TGTGCCAGCAGTGCCCTAGCGGGAGGTTATGGCGCAGATACGCAGTATTTT. Translating it yields CASSALAGGYGADTQYF.

The V call is TRBV24-1, the J call TRBJ1-3; weak D call: TRBD1 (6 bases). The V gene lost 4 bases and the J gene lost 2 bases, with 11 bases spanning the gap. CDR3 size: 15 residues. Germline assignment: CDR1 KGHDR and CDR2 SFDVKD. The CDR3 nucleotides are TGTGCCACCAGTGACACCCGACAGGCTGGAAACACCATATATTTT. Translating gives CATSDTRQAGNTIYF.

CDR3 residues: CASSPRQGANYGYTF. The CDR3 coding sequence is TGTGCCAGCAGCCCCCGACAGGGGGCCAACTATGGCTACACCTTC. The chain recombines TRBV7-8 with TRBJ1-2; 10 bases agree with TRBD1. This CDR3 contains 15 residues. With V trimmed by 5 bases and J by 2 bases, 5 bases remained unmatched. Germline lookup yields CDR1 SGHVS and CDR2 FQNEAQ.

V gene TRBV24-1 combines with J gene TRBJ2-4, with 7 positions matching TRBD1. This CDR3 is 14 amino acids long. Germline V CDR1 and CDR2: KGHDR, SFDVKD. The V gene end was trimmed by 6 bases and the J gene end by 4 bases; junction bases not matched to a gene: 5. The CDR3 here is CATSTGDPKNIQYF. CDR3 coding DNA: TGTGCCACCAGTACAGGGGACCCAAAAAACATTCAGTACTTC.

This clone has just a few counts. This rearrangement joins TRBV5-1 to TRBJ1-1; D gene ambiguous. The CDR3 covers 23 residues. Looked up from germline, CDR1 is SGHRS and CDR2 is YFSETQ. V shed 3 bases and J shed 0 bases, with 36 bases lying between them. The CDR3 DNA reads TGCGCCAGCAGCTCGCCGCCGGGCCGGGGAGGTTTGTCGAACGACCTAATGAACACTGAAGCTTTCTTT. The encoded protein is CASSSPPGRGGLSNDLMNTEAFF.

The J gene is TRBJ2-7, the V gene TRBV28; maybe TRBD2 (6 bases). The germline V gene encodes CDR1 MDHEN and CDR2 SYDVKM. The CDR3 runs 14 residues. Deletions cut 2 bases from V and 0 bases from J, with 8 bases between. The CDR3: CASSLGGTSYEQYF. CDR3 sequence (DNA): TGTGCCAGCAGTTTAGGGGGGACCTCCTACGAGCAGTACTTC.

The chain joins TRBV7-9 to TRBJ2-7; a weak D match, TRBD1 (6 bases). Trimming took 3 bases from V and 2 from J, leaving 8 bases between them. Per the germline V gene, CDR1 is SEHNR and CDR2 is FQNEAQ (reference sequence). CDR3 size: 13 residues. Here the CDR3 reads CASSFRDTYEQYF. In DNA form, the CDR3 reads TGTGCCAGCAGCTTCCGGGACACCTACGAGCAGTACTTC.

This chain uses TRBV7-9 with TRBJ2-5; the match to TRBD2 covers 12 bases. Trimming removed 9 bases from V and 0 bases from J; junction bases left unmatched: 8. The CDR3 is 16 residues long. Germline values: CDR1 SEHNR, CDR2 FQNEAQ (reference sequence). Written as DNA, the CDR3 is TGTGCCAGTGAGACTAGCGGGGGAATGAACCAAGAGACCCAGTACTTC. Its translation: CASETSGGMNQETQYF.

The rearrangement uses TRBV7-6 and TRBJ2-1; 7 positions match TRBD1. The length of the CDR3 is 20 residues. CDR1 is SGHVS and CDR2 is FNYEAQ in the germline V gene. J lost 2 bases, V lost 5 bases, and 21 bases had no gene match. The CDR3 spells CASSPGQLSEEITPYNEQFF. For the CDR3, the DNA is TGTGCCAGCAGCCCGGGACAGCTCAGTGAAGAAATTACCCCCTACAATGAGCAGTTCTTC.

V and J are TRBV4-1 and TRBJ1-1, with D perhaps matching TRBD1 (6 bases). The V end lost 4 bases, the J end lost 0 bases, and 12 bases lay between the germline ends. The CDR3 has 15 amino acids. Per germline, CDR1 MGHRA and CDR2 YSYEKL. CDR3 in amino acids: CASSRGGYMNTEAFF. CDR3 in DNA: TGCGCCAGCAGCCGAGGGGGTTACATGAACACTGAAGCTTTCTTT.

The chain uses TRBV5-8 and TRBJ2-5, with D tentatively TRBD2 (5 bases). V was pared by 4 bases and J by 1 base, with 14 bases between. The germline V gene encodes CDR1 SGHTS and CDR2 YDEGEE. The CDR3 spans 15 residues. CDR3 in DNA: TGTGCCAGCAGCCCCCTGGCCCGGGGCCAAGAGACCCAGTACTTC. This sequence encodes CASSPLARGQETQYF.